These 32 T cell receptor beta chains were sequenced from one sample in a study of Ad26.COV2.S vaccination and SARS-CoV-2 variants. Generated by immunoSEQ multiplex PCR, the TCRdb table keeps only in-frame clones and is missing some. The table has some 340,000 clones, around four fifths seen once. Noted treatment: about 20 received Ad26.COV2.S at low or high dose, single or two shots; several received placebo; per-sample allocation not given. Samples came from day 63 after the first vaccine or placebo injection. The source was peripheral blood, collected in a trial of Ad26.COV2.S vaccine versus placebo. The source is a person between 18 and 65 years old who received the Ad26.COV2.S COVID-19 vaccine or a placebo.

The chain has TRBV7-2 and TRBJ2-1, with TRBD2 as a possible D gene (6 bases). The V gene's germline CDR1 is SGHTA and CDR2 FQGNSA. CDR3 length: 15 amino acids. The V end lost 0 bases, the J end lost 4 bases, and 10 bases lay between the germline ends. In DNA form, the CDR3 reads TGTGCCAGCAGCTTAGCGTTCGGGGGTTACAATGAGCAGTTCTTC. This sequence encodes CASSLAFGGYNEQFF. Complete variable domain (other parts from reference TRBV7-2 and TRBJ2-1): GAGVSQSPSNKVTEKGKDVELRCDPISGHTALYWYRQSLGQGLEFLIYFQGNSAPDKSGLPSDRFSAERTGGSVSTLTIQRTQQEDSAVYLCASSLAFGGYNEQFFGPGTRLTVL.

The rearrangement links TRBV12-5 to TRBJ2-7; TRBD2 is a possible D gene (6 bases). The V end lost 7 bases, the J end lost 4 bases, and 17 bases lay between the germline ends. The CDR3 is 14 residues long. Germline V gene data show CDR1 as LGHNT and CDR2 as FRNRAP. In DNA form, the CDR3 reads TGTGCTAGTGCCCTGGGGCAGGGAGGTTACGAGCAGTACTTC. Protein product: CASALGQGGYEQYF.

This clone appeared a few times. CDR3 DNA sequence: TGTGCCAGCAGCTCACAGGGACAGGGTTGGCTTTACGAGCAGTACTTC. Translation: CASSSQGQGWLYEQYF. The chain carries TRBV11-2 and TRBJ2-7, with TRBD1 identical over 9 bases. Per the germline V gene, CDR1 is SGHAT and CDR2 is FQNNGV. V lost 4 bases to trimming and J lost 4 bases; unmatched junction nucleotides: 11. This CDR3 contains 16 residues.

The chain couples TRBV3-1 (or the pseudogene TRBV3-2) to TRBJ2-2, with D possibly being TRBD2 (6 bases). The germline CDR1 and CDR2 sequences are LGHDT and YNNKEL (reference sequence). V was trimmed by 2 bases and J by 8 bases, leaving 15 bases between them. The CDR3 runs to 15 residues. DNA of the CDR3: TGTGCCAGCAGCCAATTGGACAAGAGCGGGGGGGAGCTGTTTTTT. Residues: CASSQLDKSGGELFF.

This clone appeared a few times. This chain connects TRBV5-1 to TRBJ1-2; the D is unclear. Germline assignment: CDR1 SGHRS and CDR2 YFSETQ. Trimming removed 9 bases at V and 6 bases at J, with 18 bases between. CDR3 length: 13 amino acids. The CDR3 DNA is TGCGCCAACACCGTTCAAGAGGGTAATGGCTACACCTTC. Amino acid sequence: CANTVQEGNGYTF. Combining the CDR3 with reference TRBV5-1 and TRBJ1-2 gives the whole variable domain KAGVTQTPRYLIKTRGQQVTLSCSPISGHRSVSWYQQTPGQGLQFLFEYFSETQRNKGNFPGRFSGRQFSNSRSEMNVSTLELGDSALYLCANTVQEGNGYTFGSGTRLTVV.

V usage is TRBV5-6 and J usage is TRBJ1-5; 10 bases are shared with TRBD1. This CDR3 contains 16 residues. The germline V gene encodes CDR1 SGHDT and CDR2 YYEEEE. V lost 5 bases and J lost 7; bases outside the gene matches: 12. CDR3 in DNA: TGTGCCAGCAGTCAGGGACAGGGGAGAGGAGGGCAGCCCCAGCATTTT. This sequence encodes CASSQGQGRGGQPQHF.

The chain has TRBV29-1 and TRBJ1-1, with D uncertain. There are 11 residues in the CDR3. Germline V lookup: CDR1 SQVTM, CDR2 ANQGSEA. The V gene lost 5 bases and the J gene lost 8 bases, with 12 bases spanning the gap. The DNA for the CDR3 is TGCAGCGTTCCGGTGGAAGGGGAAGCTTTCTTT. As protein: CSVPVEGEAFF.

V and J are TRBV14 and TRBJ2-1, with D perhaps matching TRBD2 (6 bases). Per germline, CDR1 SGHDN and CDR2 FVKESK. The CDR3 is 14 residues long. V was clipped by 1 base and J by 7 bases, with 11 bases between them. DNA for the CDR3: TGTGCCAGCAGCCAAGGAGGGAGGTGGAATGAGCAGTTCTTC. Protein product: CASSQGGRWNEQFF.

This chain joins TRBV5-1 and TRBJ2-5; 14 bases fit TRBD2. The CDR3 runs 16 residues. Germline lookup yields CDR1 SGHRS and CDR2 YFSETQ. Losses at the gene ends were 1 base for V and 5 bases for J; bases not matched to a gene: 4. In DNA, the CDR3 is TGCGCCAGCAGCTTGCAGGGACTAGCGGGGGAGGAGACCCAGTACTTC. Its translation is CASSLQGLAGEETQYF. Full variable domain (missing parts from reference TRBV5-1 and TRBJ2-5): KAGVTQTPRYLIKTRGQQVTLSCSPISGHRSVSWYQQTPGQGLQFLFEYFSETQRNKGNFPGRFSGRQFSNSRSEMNVSTLELGDSALYLCASSLQGLAGEETQYFGPGTRLLVL.

To note about this clone: This sample also contains other DNA sequences that code for the same CDR3. The CDR3 loop reads CASSLGGSYEQYF. The CDR3 bases are TGTGCCAGCAGTTTGGGGGGGTCCTACGAGCAGTACTTC. The chain couples TRBV28 to TRBJ2-7, with 7 positions matching TRBD2. Germline V gene sequence: CDR1 MDHEN, CDR2 SYDVKM. Losses at the gene ends were 3 bases for V and 1 base for J; bases not matched to a gene: 0. The CDR3 length is 13 residues.

This clone was recorded once. The chain recombines TRBV18 with TRBJ1-5; 10 bases are a match to TRBD1. J gave up 1 base and V 4 bases, and 1 base lay outside the gene matches. Per the germline V gene, CDR1 is KGHSH and CDR2 is LQKENI. This CDR3 contains 15 residues. The CDR3 reads CASSRQGASNQPQHF. The DNA for the CDR3 is TGTGCCAGCTCACGACAGGGGGCGAGCAATCAGCCCCAGCATTTT. Supplemented by reference TRBV18 and TRBJ1-5, the full variable domain reads NAGVMQNPRHLVRRRGQEARLRCSPMKGHSHVYWYRQLPEEGLKFMVYLQKENIIDESGMPKERFSAEFPKEGPSILRIQQVVRGDSAAYFCASSRQGASNQPQHFGDGTRLSIL.

The chain employs TRBV13 and TRBJ2-7, with 7 bases aligning to TRBD1. CDR3 length equals 13 residues. Germline V CDR1 and CDR2: PRHDT, FYEKMQ (reference sequence). Trimming at V came to 4 bases and at J to 4 bases, leaving 4 bases not matched to a gene. The CDR3 loop reads CASSSPTGYEQYF. The CDR3 DNA sequence: TGTGCCAGCAGCTCGCCGACAGGGTACGAGCAGTACTTC. The complete variable domain, with remaining parts taken from reference TRBV13 and TRBJ2-7, reads AAGVIQSPRHLIKEKRETATLKCYPIPRHDTVYWYQQGPGQDPQFLISFYEKMQSDKGSIPDRFSAQQFSDYHSELNMSSLELGDSALYFCASSSPTGYEQYFGPGTRLTVT.

The chain recombines TRBV6-5 with TRBJ1-1; no reliable D call. Germline V CDR1 and CDR2: MNHEY, SVGAGI. The CDR3 is 13 amino acids. The ends were cut back, 5 bases at V and 0 bases at J, with 7 bases in the middle. CDR3 amino acids: CASSRDMNTEAFF. CDR3 coding DNA: TGTGCCAGCAGTAGAGATATGAACACTGAAGCTTTCTTT.

The CDR3 DNA reads as TGTGCCAGCAGTGATGGTATCCCCTCCTACGAGCAGTACTTC. Translated: CASSDGIPSYEQYF. The chain recombines TRBV2 with TRBJ2-7; D is undetermined. Trimming took 3 bases from V and 0 from J, leaving 9 bases between them. The CDR3 is 14 residues long. Germline CDR1 and CDR2: SNHLY and FYNNEI. Full variable domain (missing parts from reference TRBV2 and TRBJ2-7): EPEVTQTPSHQVTQMGQEVILRCVPISNHLYFYWYRQILGQKVEFLVSFYNNEISEKSEIFDDQFSVERPDGSNFTLKIRSTKLEDSAMYFCASSDGIPSYEQYFGPGTRLTVT.

This clone has at least ten counts. The rearrangement joins TRBV24-1 to TRBJ2-6, with a possible D match to TRBD2 (6 bases). The CDR3 runs to 15 residues. Germline CDR1 KGHDR, CDR2 SFDVKD. Trimming took 4 bases from V and 3 from J, leaving 9 bases between them. The CDR3: CATSDGGGGANVLTF. Here the CDR3 DNA reads TGTGCCACCAGTGACGGGGGAGGTGGGGCCAACGTCCTGACTTTC.

This rearrangement joins TRBV5-4 to TRBJ1-4; D is uncertain. The CDR3 runs 16 residues. Between the trimmed V and J ends, which lost 4 bases and 0 bases, there was a span of 13 bases. Germline CDR1 and CDR2: SGHNT and YYREEE (reference sequence). CDR3 amino acids: CASSPGSSATNEKLFF. CDR3 DNA: TGTGCCAGCAGCCCTGGCTCTAGTGCAACTAATGAAAAACTGTTTTTT.

This clone was seen only a few times. This chain joins TRBV20-1 and TRBJ1-5, with 11 bases matching TRBD1. Trimming cost V 3 bases and J 4 bases; bases outside gene matches: 5. Germline CDR1 is DFQATT and CDR2 is SNEGSKA (reference sequence). The CDR3 loop spans 15 amino acids. DNA of the CDR3: TGCAGTGCTAGTACCGGGACAGGGGGGAATCAGCCCCAGCATTTT. Translating gives CSASTGTGGNQPQHF.

The chain links TRBV19 to TRBJ2-7; 10 positions agree with TRBD1. This CDR3 region has 14 residues. Looked up from germline, CDR1 is LNHDA and CDR2 is SQIVND (reference sequence). V lost 3 bases to trimming and J lost 5 bases; unmatched junction nucleotides: 4. CDR3 residues: CASSMGQGFDEQYF. The CDR3 DNA is TGTGCCAGTAGTATGGGACAGGGGTTCGACGAGCAGTACTTC.

The rearrangement joins TRBV3-1 (or the pseudogene TRBV3-2) to TRBJ1-6; tentative D call: TRBD1 (5 bases). The CDR3 totals 14 residues. V was shortened by 4 bases and J by 13 bases, with 17 bases between the two germline ends. CDR1 and CDR2 (germline): LGHDT, YNNKEL (reference sequence). The CDR3 sequence is CASSPQGRNIPLHF. CDR3 bases: TGTGCCAGCAGCCCTCAGGGAAGGAATATCCCCCTCCACTTT.

The rearrangement uses TRBV5-1 and TRBJ2-7; 8 bases are shared with TRBD1. J lost 4 bases, V lost 0 bases, and 0 bases had no gene match. There are 13 residues in the CDR3. Germline V lookup: CDR1 SGHRS, CDR2 YFSETQ. The CDR3 region is CASSLGTGYEQYF. For the CDR3, the DNA is TGCGCCAGCAGCTTGGGGACAGGGTACGAGCAGTACTTC. Looking up the rest from reference TRBV5-1 and TRBJ2-7 gives the full variable domain: KAGVTQTPRYLIKTRGQQVTLSCSPISGHRSVSWYQQTPGQGLQFLFEYFSETQRNKGNFPGRFSGRQFSNSRSEMNVSTLELGDSALYLCASSLGTGYEQYFGPGTRLTVT.

J is TRBJ2-3 and V is TRBV6-6; D remains unclear. Germline V gene sequence: CDR1 MNHNY, CDR2 SVGAGI (reference sequence). Trimming pared 4 bases from V and 0 bases from J, leaving 11 bases between. This CDR3 comprises 15 residues. The CDR3 coding sequence is TGTGCCAGCAGTTCGCAGCATACTAGCACAGATACGCAGTATTTT. As protein: CASSSQHTSTDTQYF.

The V and J genes are TRBV4-2 and TRBJ1-2, with D possibly TRBD1 on 5 matching bases. The germline V gene has CDR1 LGHNA and CDR2 YNFKEQ. V shed 0 bases and J shed 8 bases, with 19 bases lying between them. The CDR3 runs 16 residues. The CDR3 bases are TGTGCCAGCAGCCAAGAAGGGACGGCCCCGGGGGGAGGCTACACCTTC. Translating gives CASSQEGTAPGGGYTF.

This clone showed up just a few times. The chain uses TRBV5-1 and TRBJ1-2; 8 bases fit TRBD1. The CDR3 totals 15 residues. Germline values: CDR1 SGHRS, CDR2 YFSETQ. V gave up 0 bases and J gave up 3 bases; unmatched junction bases: 4. The CDR3 region has the DNA TGCGCCAGCAGCTTGGTCGACAGGGGCGACTATGGCTACACCTTC. It codes for CASSLVDRGDYGYTF.

V usage is TRBV18 and J usage is TRBJ1-1; D gene unclear. Looked up from germline, CDR1 is KGHSH and CDR2 is LQKENI. The V and J ends lost 6 bases and 4 bases respectively, with 9 bases between them. This CDR3 contains 12 residues. CDR3 protein: CASSGEGTEAFF. DNA for the CDR3: TGTGCCAGCTCCGGCGAGGGCACTGAAGCTTTCTTT.

This clone was counted once. The V call is TRBV3-1 (or the pseudogene TRBV3-2), the J call TRBJ1-5; D gene unclear. Germline loops: CDR1 LGHDT, CDR2 YNNKEL (reference sequence). V was shortened by 3 bases and J by 6 bases, with 12 bases between the two germline ends. This CDR3 is built from 14 residues. CDR3 residues: CASSQAGLIQPQHF. The CDR3 DNA is TGTGCCAGCAGCCAGGCAGGATTAATTCAGCCCCAGCATTTT.

V is TRBV30 and J is TRBJ2-5; 11 bases match TRBD1. The junction had 6 bases not matched to a gene; V was cut back by 2 bases and J by 4 bases. CDR3 length: 15 amino acids. Germline values: CDR1 GTSNPN, CDR2 SVGIG (reference sequence). Here the CDR3 DNA reads TGTGCCTGGAGTTCCTCCGGGACAGGGGGAGAGACCCAGTACTTC. It codes for CAWSSSGTGGETQYF.

This chain connects TRBV7-2 to TRBJ1-1; D is unclear. CDR1 and CDR2 (germline): SGHTA, FQGNSA. This CDR3 comprises 13 residues. V was clipped by 8 bases and J by 0 bases, with 10 bases between them. Here the CDR3 DNA reads TGTGCCAGCTTCAGACCTATGAACACTGAAGCTTTCTTT. Protein sequence: CASFRPMNTEAFF.

Details on this clone: The junction and the germline gene differ at one end; a read error may be behind it. The chain carries TRBV6-6 and TRBJ1-1; a weak D match, TRBD1 (5 bases). From germline, CDR1 is MNHNY and CDR2 SVGAGI (reference sequence). CDR3 length: 13 amino acids. DNA of the CDR3: TGTGCCAGCAGCTCCCGAGAGGGGAACTTCGTGGGGTTT. Translating it yields CASSSREGNFVGF.

V is TRBV7-7 and J is TRBJ1-2, with D possibly matching TRBD1 (6 bases). V was pared by 3 bases and J by 7 bases, with 21 bases between. Germline CDR1 reads SSHAT; CDR2 reads FNYEAQ (reference sequence). The CDR3 spans 16 residues. This chain's CDR3 is CASSLVPPGQFIGYTF. The CDR3 nucleotides read TGTGCCAGCAGCTTGGTTCCTCCCGGACAGTTTATTGGCTACACCTTC. The full variable domain, completed using reference TRBV7-7 and TRBJ1-2, is GAGVSQSPRYKVTKRGQDVTLRCDPISSHATLYWYQQALGQGPEFLTYFNYEAQPDKSGLPSDRFSAERPEGSISTLTIQRTEQRDSAMYRCASSLVPPGQFIGYTFGSGTRLTVV.

The chain recombines TRBV9 with TRBJ2-1, with TRBD2 identical over 10 bases. CDR1 and CDR2 from the germline V gene are SGDLS and YYNGEE. The CDR3 totals 16 residues. Trimming cost V 4 bases and J 8 bases; bases outside gene matches: 12. This chain's CDR3 is CASSPSGGRVGYEQFF. The CDR3 nucleotides are TGTGCCAGCAGCCCTAGCGGGGGCAGGGTAGGCTATGAGCAGTTCTTC.

The chain joins TRBV6-5 to TRBJ1-5; D is perhaps TRBD1 (5 bases). Trimming took off 10 bases at V and 5 bases at J, with 18 bases between the two ends. Germline V gene sequence: CDR1 MNHEY, CDR2 SVGAGI. This CDR3 spans 14 amino acids. CDR3 sequence reads: CAISYTGQDQPQHF. CDR3 nucleotides: TGTGCCATCTCTTACACGGGGCAGGATCAGCCCCAGCATTTT.

The V and J genes are TRBV20-1 and TRBJ1-1, with D uncertain. Trimming pared 4 bases from V and 6 bases from J, leaving 9 bases between. Germline CDR1 reads DFQATT; CDR2 reads SNEGSKA (reference sequence). The CDR3 contains 11 residues. The CDR3 protein is CSATREPEAFF. As DNA, the CDR3 is TGCAGTGCTACGAGAGAACCTGAAGCTTTCTTT.